The rows below give T cell receptor beta chains drawn from one sample of a study of cytomegalovirus exposure and HLA in healthy donors. Libraries were prepared by immunoSEQ multiplex PCR; TCRdb keeps only in-frame clonotypes and omits some of them. This sample has about 150,000 clones; 70% to 90% occur once, and the top ten carry just over 2.5%. Sequenced material: PBMCs. The receptors were sampled from a young man in good health and CMV-seropositive. Both conserved end residues are trimmed from each CDR3. Each record gives: J gene, V gene, D gene, CDR3 protein. D genes are given only for firm matches.

j_call: TRBJ2-7
v_call: TRBV11-3
d_call: -
cdr3_aa: ASSYETYEQY

j_call: TRBJ2-5
v_call: TRBV19
d_call: TRBD1
cdr3_aa: ASSRQGPQETQY

j_call: TRBJ2-3
v_call: TRBV7-3
d_call: TRBD2
cdr3_aa: ASSPSGSTDTQY

j_call: TRBJ2-7
v_call: TRBV7-8
d_call: -
cdr3_aa: ASSFPGKDLYEQY

j_call: TRBJ1-2
v_call: TRBV4-3
d_call: TRBD1
cdr3_aa: ASSQEGTGAYGYT

j_call: TRBJ2-4
v_call: TRBV5-4
d_call: TRBD2
cdr3_aa: ASSFSGGNIQY

j_call: TRBJ2-1
v_call: TRBV7-9
d_call: TRBD2
cdr3_aa: ASSPGLAGLSF

j_call: TRBJ2-5
v_call: TRBV7-9
d_call: TRBD1
cdr3_aa: ASSPRTGQETQY

j_call: TRBJ2-1
v_call: TRBV15
d_call: TRBD2
cdr3_aa: ATSRDGGTRPRSEQF

j_call: TRBJ2-5
v_call: TRBV5-1
d_call: -
cdr3_aa: ASSYYQETQY

j_call: TRBJ2-5
v_call: TRBV7-2
d_call: -
cdr3_aa: ASSRLGGGLKETQY

j_call: TRBJ1-4
v_call: TRBV5-8
d_call: -
cdr3_aa: ASSLYASATNEKLF

j_call: TRBJ1-1
v_call: TRBV4-1
d_call: TRBD1
cdr3_aa: ASSRLIRDRGRNQAF

j_call: TRBJ2-1
v_call: TRBV15
d_call: TRBD2
cdr3_aa: ATSGGLGTSGSANEQF

j_call: TRBJ2-1
v_call: TRBV19
d_call: -
cdr3_aa: ASSIGARDEQF

j_call: TRBJ1-5
v_call: TRBV7-2
d_call: -
cdr3_aa: ASSLYGGSNQPQH

j_call: TRBJ1-1
v_call: TRBV11-1
d_call: TRBD1
cdr3_aa: ASSWGQGVNTEAF

j_call: TRBJ2-3
v_call: TRBV29-1
d_call: -
cdr3_aa: SVGYRLTDTQY

j_call: TRBJ2-5
v_call: TRBV9
d_call: -
cdr3_aa: ASSVGLAVQETQY

j_call: TRBJ2-4
v_call: TRBV5-6
d_call: TRBD2
cdr3_aa: ASSLREGKNIQY

j_call: TRBJ2-1
v_call: TRBV27
d_call: TRBD2
cdr3_aa: ASSLLAETYNEQF

j_call: TRBJ2-7
v_call: TRBV28
d_call: -
cdr3_aa: ASSFPADLTYEQY

j_call: TRBJ2-1
v_call: TRBV14
d_call: TRBD2
cdr3_aa: ASSPGLAGNNEQF

j_call: TRBJ1-1
v_call: TRBV19
d_call: TRBD1
cdr3_aa: ASTTGLSEAF

j_call: TRBJ2-7
v_call: TRBV11-3
d_call: TRBD1
cdr3_aa: ASSPRQGYEQY

j_call: TRBJ2-5
v_call: TRBV15
d_call: -
cdr3_aa: ATLLGGGPTGETQY

j_call: TRBJ2-7
v_call: TRBV18
d_call: TRBD1
cdr3_aa: ASSSETGFSYEQY

j_call: TRBJ2-1
v_call: TRBV5-8
d_call: TRBD2
cdr3_aa: ASSLGTSTYNEQF